This TCR beta chain was recovered during a study of OX40 agonist ivuxolimab in advanced cancers. Study summary: People in dose escalation had one of these cancers: hepatocellular carcinoma, melanoma, renal cell or head and neck cancer. Subjects had a mean age of around 63 years, with a range of roughly 23 to 80; more than 75% were male. A history of anti-PD-1, anti-PD-L1 or anti-CTLA-4 therapy was acceptable, and approximately 40% had some.

V lost 7 bases and J 5 bases, leaving 17 bases between the germline ends. The germline V gene has CDR1 MDHEN and CDR2 SYDVKM. The CDR3 consists of 14 residues. Repertoires were generated with immunoSEQ multiplex PCR, while TCRdb's copy carries only in-frame clones and drops some. Found here are 70,000 to 95,000 clones, about nine tenths of them singletons; the top ten hold 6.2%. The rearrangement links TRBV28 to TRBJ1-1; weak D call: TRBD1 (6 bases). Sequenced here: CD4+ or CD8+ T cells sorted from blood, sampled in a trial of the OX40 agonist ivuxolimab. The clonotype originates from an adult with an advanced solid tumor such as melanoma, head and neck, liver or kidney cancer. DNA of the CDR3: TGTGCCAGCATCCCATTGGGGGCTCGGACTGAAGCTTTCTTT. Protein product: CASIPLGARTEAFF.